This TCR beta chain is from a study of T cell responses to AZD1222 COVID-19 vaccine. General study results and limits: Across spike, vaccine-associated CD4 TCRs were found, dominant at 160-218 and 743-854.

V lost 4 bases and J lost 7; bases outside the gene matches: 2. From germline, CDR1 is SGHNT and CDR2 YYREEE (reference sequence). This CDR3 is 14 amino acids long. Measured with immunoSEQ multiplex PCR; TCRdb has only the in-frame clones, and not every one. The sample gives roughly 200,000 clones, approximately 89% of which show up once; roughly 1.7% is in the top ten. Concerning this clone itself: Its antigen remains unknown.

The sequencing used peripheral blood, collected 28 days after the second AZD1222 dose. The sequence came from an adult who received the AZD1222 COVID-19 vaccine. This rearrangement joins TRBV5-4 to TRBJ1-4; 12 bases line up with TRBD1. CDR3 residues: CASSRDRGLEKLFF. The CDR3 DNA is TGTGCCAGCAGCCGGGACAGGGGGCTTGAAAAACTGTTTTTT.